One sample yielded the 16 T cell receptor beta chains listed below, sequenced in a study of technical replicates of blood from a handful of donors. Sequencing used immunoSEQ multiplex PCR; TCRdb keeps in-frame clones, though not all of them. The profile shows more than 65,000 clones, about 92% of them singletons. The specimen was T cells isolated from PBMCs. Receptors originate from a human donor in good health.

This rearrangement joins TRBV15 to TRBJ1-1; 8 bases agree with TRBD1. The CDR3 extends over 13 amino acids. The ends lost 6 bases at V and 5 bases at J; junction bases unmatched: 5. The V gene's germline CDR1 is LNHNV and CDR2 YYDKDF (reference sequence). In DNA, the CDR3 is TGTGCCACCAGGTTACAGGGGGGAACTGAAGCTTTCTTT. Translation gives CATRLQGGTEAFF.

The chain combines TRBV19 with TRBJ2-7, with D possibly being TRBD2 (6 bases). CDR1 and CDR2 (germline): LNHDA, SQIVND (reference sequence). The CDR3 has 13 residues. V lost 5 bases to trimming and J lost 2 bases, with 10 bases between them. CDR3 DNA: TGTGCCAGTAGTTCCGGGACTCCCTACGAGCAGTACTTC. Translating gives CASSSGTPYEQYF.

The chain joins TRBV9 to TRBJ2-1; TRBD2 agrees at 9 bases. The germline V gene encodes CDR1 SGDLS and CDR2 YYNGEE. This CDR3 contains 15 residues. V lost 3 bases to trimming and J lost 4 bases; unmatched junction nucleotides: 5. This chain's CDR3 is CASSGWLAGYNEQFF. In nucleotides, the CDR3 is TGTGCCAGCAGCGGATGGCTAGCGGGATACAATGAGCAGTTCTTC.

The rearrangement links TRBV19 to TRBJ2-1; tentatively, D is TRBD2 (6 bases). V gave up 1 base and J gave up 5 bases, with 21 bases separating them. Germline CDR1 is LNHDA and CDR2 is SQIVND (reference sequence). The CDR3 loop spans 18 amino acids. The CDR3 DNA is TGTGCCAGTAGTATAGCCCTGATGTTGGAGGGAGGTCACAATGAGCAGTTCTTC. Translating gives CASSIALMLEGGHNEQFF.

J is TRBJ1-5 and V is TRBV5-6; D unresolved. The V and J ends lost 1 base and 3 bases respectively, with 8 bases between them. Germline V gives CDR1 SGHDT, CDR2 YYEEEE. This CDR3 spans 14 amino acids. CDR3 region: CASSLSATNQPQHF. As DNA, the CDR3 is TGTGCCAGCAGCTTGAGTGCTACCAATCAGCCCCAGCATTTT.

The gene calls are TRBV11-3 and TRBJ2-2, with no clear D. This CDR3 region has 18 residues. The germline V gene encodes CDR1 SGHNT and CDR2 YENEEA. Trimming left V 3 bases short and J 2 bases short, with 19 bases between. The CDR3 nucleotides read TGTGCCAGCAGCTTTCCTCGTTGGAACAGCTCCAACACCGGGGAGCTGTTTTTT. Translated: CASSFPRWNSSNTGELFF. Full variable domain (missing parts from reference TRBV11-3 and TRBJ2-2): EAGVVQSPRYKIIEKKQPVAFWCNPISGHNTLYWYLQNLGQGPELLIRYENEEAVDDSQLPKDRFSAERLKGVDSTLKIQPAELGDSAVYLCASSFPRWNSSNTGELFFGEGSRLTVL.

The chain has TRBV2 and TRBJ1-5; no definite D call. CDR3 length: 16 amino acids. Germline V gene sequence: CDR1 SNHLY, CDR2 FYNNEI. The germline V and J ends were trimmed by 2 bases and 6 bases, with 17 bases remaining between them. In nucleotides, the CDR3 is TGTGCCAGCAGTGAAAGAGTGGCGGGAGGTCGTCAGCCCCAGCATTTT. It translates to CASSERVAGGRQPQHF.

The rearrangement joins TRBV25-1 to TRBJ1-3, with D hard to call. The CDR3 extends over 15 amino acids. Trimming removed 6 bases from V and 0 bases from J, with 12 bases in between. Germline V gene data show CDR1 as MGHDK and CDR2 as SYGVNS. For the CDR3, the DNA is TGTGCCAGCAGGACCGGGATTAGCTCTGGAAACACCATATATTTT. Translating it yields CASRTGISSGNTIYF.

V usage is TRBV15 and J usage is TRBJ1-3, with D possibly being TRBD1 (5 bases). CDR1 is LNHNV and CDR2 is YYDKDF in the germline V gene (reference sequence). CDR3 size: 17 residues. Trimming cost V 0 bases and J 0 bases, with 12 bases left between them. CDR3 residues: CATSRDPQGVSGNTIYF. The CDR3 DNA is TGTGCCACCAGCAGAGATCCTCAGGGTGTCTCTGGAAACACCATATATTTT.

This chain joins TRBV30 and TRBJ1-2; D is perhaps TRBD1 (6 bases). The CDR3 length is 12 residues. The germline gives CDR1 GTSNPN, CDR2 SVGIG (reference sequence). The V and J ends lost 5 bases and 11 bases respectively, with 18 bases between them. The CDR3 loop is CAWLTGEYAYTF. CDR3 bases: TGTGCCTGGCTGACAGGAGAATATGCTTACACCTTC. Using reference TRBV30 and TRBJ1-2 for the parts outside the CDR3, the full variable domain is SQTIHQWPATLVQPVGSPLSLECTVEGTSNPNLYWYRQAAGRGLQLLFYSVGIGQISSEVPQNLSASRPQDRQFILSSKKLLLSDSGFYLCAWLTGEYAYTFGSGTRLTVV.

The J gene is TRBJ2-2, the V gene TRBV5-5, with D tentatively TRBD2 (6 bases). The CDR3 length is 14 residues. Germline loops: CDR1 SGHKS, CDR2 YYEKEE (reference sequence). V shed 4 bases and J shed 3 bases, with 10 bases lying between them. CDR3 in amino acids: CASSPASDTGELFF. The CDR3 nucleotides read TGTGCCAGCAGCCCCGCTAGCGACACCGGGGAGCTGTTTTTT.

The chain joins TRBV6-6 to TRBJ2-1; 7 positions match TRBD2. Germline lookup yields CDR1 MNHNY and CDR2 SVGAGI (reference sequence). This CDR3 is built from 16 residues. After removal of 5 bases from V and 1 base from J, the junction contained 8 bases not matched to a gene. CDR3 protein: CASSRTRLRSYNEQFF. The CDR3 region has the DNA TGTGCCAGCAGTCGGACTAGGCTCAGGTCCTACAATGAGCAGTTCTTC.

This clone was recorded only once. V usage is TRBV15 and J usage is TRBJ2-3, with 12 bases lining up with TRBD2. Germline-derived CDR1 and CDR2 are LNHNV and YYDKDF (reference sequence). The J segment lost 3 bases and the V segment lost 2 bases, leaving 12 bases of the junction unmatched. This CDR3 contains 19 residues. CDR3 coding DNA: TGTGCCACCAGCAGACCGCCTACTAGCGGGAGGCCTGAGACAGATACGCAGTATTTT. Protein: CATSRPPTSGRPETDTQYF.

The rearrangement joins TRBV4-1 to TRBJ1-1, with 8 bases aligning to TRBD1. V lost 1 base, J lost 0 bases, and 13 bases stayed unmatched. In germline, CDR1 is MGHRA, CDR2 YSYEKL. The CDR3 sequence is 19 residues long. This CDR3 reads CASSQGPFGTGFMNTEAFF. The CDR3 DNA is TGCGCCAGCAGCCAAGGGCCATTCGGGACAGGTTTTATGAACACTGAAGCTTTCTTT.

The chain uses TRBV27 and TRBJ2-3; the match to TRBD1 covers 7 bases. CDR1 and CDR2 (germline): MNHEY, SMNVEV (reference sequence). V lost 2 bases to trimming and J lost 1 base; unmatched junction nucleotides: 12. The CDR3 has 18 residues. Written as DNA, the CDR3 is TGTGCCAGCAGTTTAATATCCGACAGGGTTTGGGGCACAGATACGCAGTATTTT. Translated, it gives CASSLISDRVWGTDTQYF.

V gene TRBV4-1 combines with J gene TRBJ2-7; 16 bases map to TRBD2. The germline V gene encodes CDR1 MGHRA and CDR2 YSYEKL. The CDR3 covers 18 residues. V shed 2 bases and J 5 bases; nucleotides not matched to a gene: 9. The CDR3 nucleotides read TGCGCCAGCAGCCAAAAGGGACTAGCGGGAGGGCCTCTCAACGAGCAGTACTTC. This gives the protein CASSQKGLAGGPLNEQYF.